This passage covers 17 T cell receptor beta chains from one sample sequenced in a study of blood T cell repertoires in COVID-19 (dated by TCRdb to 2020 to 2021). Libraries were prepared through the immunoSEQ multiplex PCR assay. The source is immuneACCESS, and TCRdb retained only in-frame sequences with V and J called. Part of the clones is not carried over; for the studies checked, unresolved V genes explain less than half of this, and the remainder is unexplained. The table for this sample lists roughly 40,000 clones; approximately 80% of them were counted only once. Clones ranked in the top ten supply about 14% of the sample. Sequenced: peripheral blood. All receptors derive from a human donor in a cohort sampled during active COVID-19.

This clone appeared once. The chain recombines TRBV9 with TRBJ2-5; perhaps TRBD1 as D (5 bases). Germline loops: CDR1 SGDLS, CDR2 YYNGEE. V lost 0 bases to trimming and J lost 5 bases, with 20 bases between them. This CDR3 contains 17 residues. DNA for the CDR3: TGTGCCAGCAGCGTAGGGCCCGGGCAGGGCGGTGCGGAGACCCAGTACTTC. Encoded protein: CASSVGPGQGGAETQYF.

The CDR3 here is CSVGPRGGSETQYF. The CDR3 bases are TGCAGCGTTGGCCCGCGGGGGGGGTCGGAGACCCAGTACTTC. The genes are TRBV29-1 and TRBJ2-5; TRBD2 matches at 9 bases. This CDR3 spans 14 amino acids. With 4 bases clipped from V and 5 bases from J, the junction kept 8 bases outside the gene matches. Germline lookup yields CDR1 SQVTM and CDR2 ANQGSEA. Combining the CDR3 with reference TRBV29-1 and TRBJ2-5 gives the whole variable domain SAVISQKPSRDICQRGTSLTIQCQVDSQVTMMFWYRQQPGQSLTLIATANQGSEATYESGFVIDKFPISRPNLTFSTLTVSNMSPEDSSIYLCSVGPRGGSETQYFGPGTRLLVL.

This chain links TRBV7-8 with TRBJ2-3, with a weak D call TRBD1 (6 bases). The V end was cut by 6 bases, the J end by 7 bases, with 20 bases between. CDR1 is SGHVS, CDR2 FQNEAQ, per germline. The CDR3 spans 15 residues. The CDR3 is CASRERGGFTNTQYF. Here the CDR3 DNA reads TGTGCCAGCAGAGAGAGAGGGGGATTTACGAATACGCAGTATTTT.

The J gene is TRBJ2-3, the V gene TRBV7-9; 8 bases map to TRBD2. The V and J ends lost 3 bases and 5 bases, in that order; junction bases with no gene match: 13. The CDR3 loop spans 17 amino acids. The germline gives CDR1 SEHNR, CDR2 FQNEAQ (reference sequence). The CDR3 region is CASSLSPLAVPRDTQYF. CDR3 in DNA: TGTGCCAGCAGCTTGAGTCCACTAGCGGTCCCCAGAGATACGCAGTATTTT. The full variable domain, completed using reference TRBV7-9 and TRBJ2-3, is DTGVSQNPRHKITKRGQNVTFRCDPISEHNRLYWYRQTLGQGPEFLTYFQNEAQLEKSRLLSDRFSAERPKGSFSTLEIQRTEQGDSAMYLCASSLSPLAVPRDTQYFGPGTRLTVL.

The V and J genes are TRBV6-5 and TRBJ2-1; TRBD1 matches 10 bases. Trimming at V came to 5 bases and at J to 4 bases, leaving 2 bases not matched to a gene. The CDR3 runs to 14 residues. Germline-derived CDR1 and CDR2 are MNHEY and SVGAGI. CDR3 loop: CASSKGQGYNEQFF. The CDR3 bases are TGTGCCAGCAGTAAGGGACAGGGGTACAATGAGCAGTTCTTC.

This chain links TRBV18 with TRBJ2-5, with TRBD1 matching 9 bases. This CDR3 has 16 residues. V lost 9 bases, J lost 2 bases, and 13 bases stayed unmatched. CDR1 KGHSH and CDR2 LQKENI come from the germline V gene. In DNA form, the CDR3 reads TGTGCCAGTTCCGGCAGGACAGGGGCTCTTCAAGAGACCCAGTACTTC. The encoded protein is CASSGRTGALQETQYF.

This sequence joins TRBV5-5 and TRBJ2-1; tentative D call: TRBD2 (6 bases). The CDR3 sequence is 14 residues long. Germline CDR1 reads SGHKS; CDR2 reads YYEKEE (reference sequence). V was pared by 2 bases and J by 7 bases, with 13 bases between. The CDR3 DNA sequence: TGTGCCAGCAGCTTTTGGGGGGAGAGAAATGAGCAGTTCTTC. It is translated as CASSFWGERNEQFF.

This clone showed up just once. The genes are TRBV28 and TRBJ2-7; the D gene is possibly TRBD2 (6 bases). This CDR3 region has 13 residues. With 5 bases removed from V and 7 bases from J, the gap between germline ends came to 15 bases. Looked up from germline, CDR1 is MDHEN and CDR2 is SYDVKM. CDR3 DNA: TGTGCCAGCAGTCTCGGGACTGGCAGAGAGCAGTACTTC. As protein: CASSLGTGREQYF.

The chain uses TRBV18 and TRBJ2-3, with 8 bases aligning to TRBD1. CDR1 is KGHSH and CDR2 is LQKENI in the germline V gene. The CDR3 is made up of 16 amino acids. J was trimmed by 0 bases and V by 4 bases; bases with no gene match: 6. The CDR3 region has the DNA TGTGCCAGCTCACGCCGGACAGGGCGGAGCACAGATACGCAGTATTTT. The encoded protein is CASSRRTGRSTDTQYF.

The CDR3 loop is CASSPTTRGGYGYTF. For the CDR3, the DNA is TGTGCCAGCAGCCCGACGACAAGGGGGGGCTATGGCTACACCTTC. The V call is TRBV9, the J call TRBJ1-2; possibly TRBD1 for D (6 bases). Looked up from germline, CDR1 is SGDLS and CDR2 is YYNGEE. The V end was cut by 4 bases, the J end by 4 bases, with 17 bases between. This CDR3 comprises 15 residues.

This clone was recorded a few times. This chain uses TRBV7-8 with TRBJ1-1, with a tentative D call TRBD1 (6 bases). Germline CDR1 and CDR2: SGHVS and FQNEAQ. The CDR3 sequence is 14 residues long. With 1 base removed from V and 4 bases from J, the gap between germline ends came to 10 bases. CDR3 bases: TGTGCCAGCAGCTTAGAAGGGGGAACCACTGAAGCTTTCTTT. Translation gives CASSLEGGTTEAFF.

This clone came up once. J is TRBJ2-2 and V is TRBV10-1; possibly TRBD2 for D (6 bases). There are 16 residues in the CDR3. Trimming removed 2 bases from V and 1 base from J, with 11 bases in between. Germline V gene sequence: CDR1 WNHNN, CDR2 SYGVQD (reference sequence). The CDR3 bases are TGCGCCAGCAGTGAGGGGGTAGCGGAGAACACCGGGGAGCTGTTTTTT. Translated: CASSEGVAENTGELFF.

Concerning this clone itself: The sample holds other DNA sequences that translate to the same CDR3. V usage is TRBV5-1 and J usage is TRBJ1-3, with TRBD1 matching over 10 bases. The CDR3 has 16 residues. The germline V gene has CDR1 SGHRS and CDR2 YFSETQ. V lost 3 bases, J lost 3 bases, and 6 bases stayed unmatched. The CDR3 bases are TGCGCCAGCAGCTCAGGGACAGGGGATGGTGGAAACACCATATATTTT. Translated: CASSSGTGDGGNTIYF.

The gene calls are TRBV24-1 and TRBJ2-1, with D unclear. This CDR3 contains 12 residues. Trimming pared 2 bases from V and 13 bases from J, leaving 11 bases between. CDR1 and CDR2 from the germline V gene are KGHDR and SFDVKD. The CDR3 DNA follows: TGTGCCACCAGTGATTACCCGGGTTATCAGTTCTTC. Protein: CATSDYPGYQFF.

The chain links TRBV10-1 to TRBJ1-5; 7 nucleotides line up with TRBD1. V shed 5 bases and J 3 bases; nucleotides not matched to a gene: 4. Germline assignment: CDR1 WNHNN and CDR2 SYGVQD (reference sequence). The CDR3 is made up of 14 amino acids. The DNA for the CDR3 is TGCGCCAGCAGTCGGACAGGCGTCAATCAGCCCCAGCATTTT. It specifies CASSRTGVNQPQHF.

V is TRBV24-1 and J is TRBJ2-7; 13 positions agree with TRBD2. The V segment lost 4 bases and the J segment 2 bases; nucleotides outside the gene matches: 4. Germline CDR1 KGHDR, CDR2 SFDVKD. The CDR3 loop spans 16 amino acids. DNA of the CDR3: TGTGCCACCAGTGAGTCCGGGACTAGCGGGACCTACGAGCAGTACTTC. Translation: CATSESGTSGTYEQYF.

V usage is TRBV19 and J usage is TRBJ2-1; 8 bases are shared with TRBD1. Germline CDR1 reads LNHDA; CDR2 reads SQIVND (reference sequence). CDR3 length: 15 amino acids. V dropped 3 bases and J dropped 3; count of bases not matched to a gene: 4. CDR3 protein: CASSIPQGDYNEQFF. Here the CDR3 DNA reads TGTGCCAGTAGTATCCCACAGGGGGACTACAATGAGCAGTTCTTC.